This T cell receptor beta chain was recorded in a study of T cell repertoires in aging, cancer and after chemotherapy. Study-level information: Glioblastoma patients receiving temozolomide-based therapy gave paired samples before and after chemotherapy.

Rearranged V-D-J TRB sequences were amplified with a mixed TRB-A/B primer pool. TCRdb used MiXCR to reprocess the multiplex PCR reads, holding one entry per CDR3 protein. The sample consists of 4,100 or so distinct CDR3 sequences, less than 65% of them appearing once. TCR beta rearrangements were amplified from peripheral blood genomic DNA. A single count supports this clonotype. This CDR3 contains 15 residues. From germline, CDR1 is SGHVS and CDR2 FNYEAQ. V was pared by 4 bases and J by 7 bases, with 16 bases between. The source of this sequence is a human donor with a solid tumor. The chain uses TRBV7-6 and TRBJ2-2; a weak D match, TRBD1 (5 bases). Sequenced material: blood. The CDR3 bases are TGTGCCAGCAGCTCAGACAGCAATTTTGTCGGGGAGCTGTTTTTT. As protein: CASSSDSNFVGELFF.